The present entry profiles one T cell receptor beta chain with its context. Original handling: Cell counts per sample came from amplifying reference gene primers. The repertoire was sequenced with immunoSEQ multiplex PCR; TCRdb's copy has only in-frame clones and lacks some. D and trimming were read from the DNA, whereas the V and J calls and clone size are those reported in that table. The data show 30,000 to 50,000 clones, about 90% seen once. These data originate in a study of blood T cell repertoires in COVID-19. Study background: Spain, Italy and the United States supplied samples that represented acute and convalescent COVID-19. Sources were T cells, B-cell-depleted T cells, or PBMCs; the material itself was cDNA or gDNA.

Sequencing used peripheral blood. The clonotype originates from a man in his forties or fifties with active or convalescent COVID-19.

The CDR3 sequence: CASSLGTTTLANYGYTF. CDR3 sequence (DNA): TGTGCCAGCAGCTTAGGGACAACTACCTTAGCTAACTATGGCTACACCTTC. This chain connects TRBV7-3 to TRBJ1-2; TRBD1 might be the D (6 bases). Germline loops: CDR1 SGHTA, CDR2 FQGTGA. The V end lost 2 bases, the J end lost 0 bases, and 16 bases lay between the germline ends. The CDR3 has 17 residues. Full variable domain (missing parts from reference TRBV7-3 and TRBJ1-2): GAGVSQTPSNKVTEKGKYVELRCDPISGHTALYWYRQSLGQGPEFLIYFQGTGAADDSGLPNDRFFAVRPEGSVSTLKIQRTERGDSAVYLCASSLGTTTLANYGYTFGSGTRLTVV.